This T cell receptor beta chain was profiled in a study of PD-1 blockade in mismatch repair-deficient tumors. Study results and caveats: Rapid post-treatment expansion, then contraction, generally preceding radiologic response, marked tumor-resident clones.

Sequencing was performed with immunoSEQ multiplex PCR; in TCRdb, only in-frame clones are kept and a portion is missing. This table has 50,000 or so clones, roughly 80% appearing once. V was clipped by 7 bases and J by 7 bases, with 17 bases between them. The V gene's germline CDR1 is MNHEY and CDR2 SVGAGI. The CDR3 totals 13 residues. A word on this clone: Its antigen is unknown.

PCR or immunohistochemistry showed mismatch repair deficiency in every enrolled patient. The TCR-sequenced patients were three responders to pembrolizumab. This rearrangement joins TRBV6-5 to TRBJ2-7; TRBD1 might be the D (5 bases). The receptor was isolated from an adult with mismatch repair-deficient cancer. The sample here was peripheral blood, taken about 20 weeks after starting pembrolizumab. The CDR3 reads CASNPDSVREQYF. CDR3 coding DNA: TGTGCCAGCAACCCCGACAGCGTTCGAGAGCAGTACTTC.